This T cell receptor (beta chain) appears in the sequencing data of a study of blood T cell repertoires in COVID-19. The protocol was immunoSEQ multiplex PCR, while the TCRdb copy is restricted to in-frame clones and leaves out a portion. Of 350,000 or so clones listed, about 90% are singletons. V dropped 8 bases and J dropped 0; count of bases not matched to a gene: 7. CDR3 size: 15 residues. The germline V gene encodes CDR1 SNHLY and CDR2 FYNNEI. The gene calls are TRBV2 and TRBJ2-1, with 7 bases matching TRBD2. The sequenced sample was peripheral blood. This sequence originates from a woman in her twenties or thirties with COVID-19, enrolled during active disease. The DNA for the CDR3 is TGTGCCAGCCGGAGGCGGGAGAGCTCCTACAATGAGCAGTTCTTC. Translating gives CASRRRESSYNEQFF.